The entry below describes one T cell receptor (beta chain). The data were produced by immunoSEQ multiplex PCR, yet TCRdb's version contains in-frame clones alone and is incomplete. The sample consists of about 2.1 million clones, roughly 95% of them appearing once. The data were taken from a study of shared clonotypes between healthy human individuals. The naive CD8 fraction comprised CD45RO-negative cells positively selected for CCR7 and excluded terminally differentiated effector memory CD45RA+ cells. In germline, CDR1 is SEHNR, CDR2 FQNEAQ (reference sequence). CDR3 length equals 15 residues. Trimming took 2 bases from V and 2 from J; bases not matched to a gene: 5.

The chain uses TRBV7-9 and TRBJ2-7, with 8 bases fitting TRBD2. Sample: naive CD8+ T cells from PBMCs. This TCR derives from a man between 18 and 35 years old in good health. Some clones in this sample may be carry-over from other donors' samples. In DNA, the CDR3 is TGTGCCAGCAGCTTAACGCCGGGAGGGACCTACGAGCAGTACTTC. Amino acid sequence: CASSLTPGGTYEQYF.